This T cell receptor (beta chain) comes out of a study of shared clonotypes between healthy human individuals. V was shortened by 3 bases and J by 8 bases, with 17 bases between the two germline ends. This CDR3 has 15 amino acids. Looked up from germline, CDR1 is LNHDA and CDR2 is SQIVND (reference sequence). In regard to this clone: Its target is unknown.

General study points: Only a few donors were included, so the genetic and exposure-history diversity represented was limited.

Clones were sequenced by immunoSEQ multiplex PCR, and TCRdb holds only the in-frame ones, with some missing. The sample lists more than 400,000 clones, 90% to 96% occurring once. The receptor was derived from a woman aged 25 to 39 in good health. This chain connects TRBV19 to TRBJ2-1; D might be TRBD2 (9 bases). The sample comprised naive CD4+ T cells sorted from blood. Subset here: CD45RA+ positively selected. The CDR3 loop reads CASSIGQGLADEQFF. CDR3 nucleotides: TGTGCCAGTAGTATTGGACAGGGACTAGCAGATGAGCAGTTCTTC.